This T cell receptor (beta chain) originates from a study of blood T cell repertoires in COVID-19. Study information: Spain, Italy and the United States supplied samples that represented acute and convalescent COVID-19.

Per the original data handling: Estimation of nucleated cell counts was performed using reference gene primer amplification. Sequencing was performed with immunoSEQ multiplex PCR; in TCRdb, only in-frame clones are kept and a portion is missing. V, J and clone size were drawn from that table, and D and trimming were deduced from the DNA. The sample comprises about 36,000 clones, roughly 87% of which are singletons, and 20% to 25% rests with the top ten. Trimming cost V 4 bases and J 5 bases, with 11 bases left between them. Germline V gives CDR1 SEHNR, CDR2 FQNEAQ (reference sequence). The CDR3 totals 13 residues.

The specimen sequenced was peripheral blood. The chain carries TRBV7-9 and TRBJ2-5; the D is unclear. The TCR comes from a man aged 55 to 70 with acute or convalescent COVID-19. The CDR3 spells CASSSPLRETQYF. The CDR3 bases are TGTGCCAGCAGCTCCCCGCTCAGGGAGACCCAGTACTTC.